This TCR beta chain was documented in a study of tumor-infiltrating lymphocytes in primary liver carcinoma. Study as a whole: Samples returned roughly 3.5 to 7.5 million productive TCRbeta reads, a yield that was similar across tissue types.

Both blood RNA, taken from unsorted whole blood, and germline DNA were extracted. This CDR3 contains 14 residues. Germline CDR1 and CDR2: MNHEY and SVGAGI. V was pared by 0 bases and J by 12 bases, with 17 bases between. On this clonotype: Its antigen is unidentified.

Whole-study findings and limits: Tumor-blood pairs (like tumor-adjacent pairs) overlapped less than tumor region pairs did. The 250 largest clones made up significantly more of tumor than blood repertoires (p = 0.039).

Researchers generated TCR beta cDNA from about 460 ng of total RNA, relying on a constant-region primer. Slightly modified ARM-PCR with three nested multiplex PCR rounds yielded TCR beta libraries. Rounds one and two of PCR, each of around 9 cycles, were primed with TRBV1-TRBV30 forward primers and a C-beta reverse primer. MiXCR was run by TCRdb on the multiplex PCR reads, yielding one entry per CDR3 protein. Of nearly 200,000 distinct CDR3 sequences listed, roughly two thirds are singletons. The sequencing input was peripheral blood. This rearrangement joins TRBV6-5 to TRBJ1-2; D unresolved. This clonotype was obtained from a woman aged 55-70 years with primary liver carcinoma and hepatitis B virus infection. The CDR3 DNA is TGTGCCAGCAGTTACTCAGGGAGCGCAGGAGGCAACACCTTC. Amino acids: CASSYSGSAGGNTF.